This section outlines one T cell receptor (beta chain) sequence together with its context. Using immunoSEQ multiplex PCR, the repertoire was profiled, and TCRdb retains in-frame clones only, with some absent. The profile shows fewer than 20,000 clones, 85% to 95% of them singletons. This record belongs to a study of blood T cell dynamics during melanoma immunotherapy. From germline, CDR1 is SQVTM and CDR2 ANQGSEA. This CDR3 has 16 amino acids. J gave up 4 bases and V 4 bases, and 9 bases lay outside the gene matches. The time point denotes: week 3, after first cycle of checkpoint inhibitor. Response was assessed by RECIST 1.1 at 12 weeks, except two rapid progressors.

This material consisted of effector memory CD8+ T cells from blood, taken from a patient treated with checkpoint blockade. This sequence joins TRBV29-1 and TRBJ2-2, with 10 bases matching TRBD1. This sequence originates from a human donor with melanoma. In DNA, the CDR3 is TGCAGCGTTGGGATTGGGACAGGGGCCGGCACCGGGGAGCTGTTTTTT. Its translation: CSVGIGTGAGTGELFF.